This T cell receptor (beta chain) was observed in a study of T cell responses to AZD1222 COVID-19 vaccine (dated by TCRdb to the early 2020s). For context, the study as a whole: AZD1222 recipients with second doses at about 4 weeks or about 12 weeks were pooled, because spike-specific TCR depth and breadth did not differ between schedules. TCR sequencing was performed for more than 230 trial participants, of whom about 200 were given two doses of AZD1222 and approximately 25 were given two doses of MenACWY control vaccine. Trial participants were enrolled by age into subgroups of 18-55, 56-69 and 70-plus years, and 148, 28 and 57 TCR-sequenced participants, respectively, were included in these subgroups. Overall study outcomes, separate from this receptor: No day 14 peak-response samples were available, so repertoires were characterized only after the peak T cell response. Reportedly, close to half of the unique spike-specific TCRs recognized epitopes lying outside the regions that are mutated in the B.1.351 and B.1.1.7 variants. Most participants were white British and females outnumbered males, and the authors suggested that clonal diversity may have been underestimated. A significant rise in spike-specific TCR breadth and depth was observed after two AZD1222 doses relative to day 0 and relative to MenACWY recipients. The whole spike protein was spanned by vaccine-associated CD4 TCRs, and dominant responses were seen in regions 160-218 and 743-854. The 56-69-year group was small, and its depth increase did not reach significance, likely because of low power. Conclusions about previously exposed vaccinees were limited because only a handful of AZD1222 recipients were SARS-CoV-2 seropositive at baseline.

The CDR3 regions of human TCRbeta chains were analyzed by immunosequencing. Processing in the source paper ran as follows. Repertoire TCRs were checked for matches against a reference library of SARS-CoV-2-specific TCRs that had been generated using the MIRA antigen-specificity platform. Breadth meant the fraction of unique TCRs that were SARS-CoV-2-associated, whereas depth meant the fraction of total T cells that were SARS-CoV-2-associated. Using the MIRA data, each spike-specific TCR was assigned both to the spike region to which the TCR was reactive and to a CD4 or CD8 class. Log10-transformed breadth and depth values were compared by one-way ANOVA with Sidak's multiple comparisons tests. TCRdb mirrors the immuneACCESS table, restricted to in-frame sequences. Some clones are absent from its copies; in checked studies, under half trace to an unresolved V gene, and the reason for the others is unknown. V and J calls and clone size are those listed in that table; D and trimming were worked out from the DNA. Here the sample has around 200,000 clones; about 86% occur a single time. 0.49% of the sample comes from the top ten.

The sample's time point label, decoded: baseline before first vaccination. Samples from vaccinated people were obtained from the UK trials COV001 and COV002, which included a single-blind randomized controlled phase 2/3 trial of AZD1222 (ChAdOx1 nCoV-19) in healthy adults. For TCRbeta chain sequencing, PBMC samples were collected from trial participants at day 0 and at day 28 after the second dose. A remark on this clone: Its antigen is unknown. One base away there is no much larger clone; base qualities are not given.

The germline V gene (reference sequence) specifies LNHDA as CDR1 and SQIVND as CDR2. V loses 5 bases, J loses 9 bases, and the germline ends lie 20 bases apart. Reading from cysteine to phenylalanine, the CDR3 counts 14 amino acids. Of all the DNA, just the CDR3 is kept, 42 bases in frame from base 1. This sequence uses TRBV19 and TRBJ2-7; TRBD1 is perhaps the D gene, given 6 matching bases. The sequence was obtained from an adult in good health. Specimen: peripheral blood, collected on day 0 of AZD1222 vaccination. In nucleotides, the sequence is TGTGCCAGTAGTCCTGGGGGCTCGGGGCTCCGGCAGTACTTC. Translated, this gives CASSPGGSGLRQYF.